The count of the clone carrying this TCR beta chain is one. The record originates from a study of T cell changes during pregnancy in multiple sclerosis. Germline assignment: CDR1 KGHSH and CDR2 LQKENI. The CDR3 is 16 residues long. Assay used: immunoSEQ multiplex PCR; TCRdb lists only in-frame clones, some missing. The sample lists approximately 32,000 clones, roughly nine tenths occurring once. The source is a female donor with multiple sclerosis, enrolled in a pregnancy study. This specimen was CD8+ T cells from peripheral blood mononuclear cells, taken in the second trimester of pregnancy. The chain employs TRBV18 and TRBJ2-5, with a possible D match to TRBD1 (6 bases). The better agreement between TRBJ2-7 and the DNA end casts doubt on the J call. CDR3 coding DNA: TGTGCCAGCTCACTAACTTTTGACAGGTCCGGGCACGAGCAGTACTTC. It codes for CASSLTFDRSGHEQYF.